This T cell receptor beta chain derives from a study of blood T cell repertoires in COVID-19. On the study more broadly: Material from acute and convalescent COVID-19 was sourced from the United States, Italy and Spain. The analysed material was cDNA or gDNA that came from T cells, B-cell-depleted T cells, or PBMCs.

Original processing methods: Counts of nucleated cells, estimated from reference gene primer amplification, were obtained. Sequencing was performed with immunoSEQ multiplex PCR; in TCRdb, only in-frame clones are kept and a portion is missing. The V and J calls and clone size were taken over from that table, and D and trimming were inferred from the DNA. The sample includes some 130,000 clones, around 85% of them seen just once. The V gene lost 0 bases and the J gene lost 3 bases, with 21 bases spanning the gap. This CDR3 is built from 18 residues. The germline gives CDR1 SGHAT, CDR2 FQNNGV. This clone has a handful of counts.

The TCR was taken from a woman in her 50s who had recovered from COVID-19. The genes are TRBV11-2 and TRBJ2-7; perhaps TRBD1 as D (5 bases). Sequenced material: peripheral blood. CDR3 nucleotide sequence: TGTGCCAGCAGCTTAGAGCCCCCTAATCCGTTTAGGGGCTACGAGCAGTACTTC. Its translation: CASSLEPPNPFRGYEQYF.